This TCR beta chain is from a study of T cell repertoires in cytomegalovirus infection (dated by TCRdb to the late 2010s). Broadly, across the study: Donor HLA type was relevant to the analysis, as public TCR beta signatures indicated carriage of CMV infection together with the matching HLA type. The investigation overall reported the following: The ex vivo response was dominated by HLA-C-restricted CMV-specific TCR beta clonotypes, which also provided the single most frequent clonotype in two of eight donors. Cumulative frequency of public TCR beta family members discriminated carriers of CMV infection plus the relevant HLA type in this cohort and an independent roughly 350-donor cohort.

From the cysteine through the phenylalanine, the CDR3 covers 14 amino acids. Just CDR3 DNA is preserved here, 42 bases in frame from base 1. V is shortened by 2 bases, J by 0 bases, and the region joining them spans 7 bases. In the case of this clonotype: Its target antigen remains unknown. Base-call qualities are not available, and no considerably larger clone is one nucleotide away.

Sequencing was carried out with an Illumina HiSeq 1500. Using fastp at Q25 and MiXCR, TCRdb reprocessed the public reads and kept productive beta chains. Every entry covers one CDR3 protein and lists the most common genes and DNA from its rows. Recorded for this sample are approximately 180,000 distinct CDR3 sequences; approximately 19% of them occurred a single time. Clones ranked in the top ten supply less than 3.5% of the sample. Recombination linked TRBV23-1 to TRBJ1-1, with no D gene named confidently. TRBV23-1 is an open reading frame, and its role is uncertain. Sequenced sample: PBMCs. The sequence was obtained from a human donor in good health (CMV status not recorded). Some clones in this sample may be carry-over from other donors' samples. CDR3 reads: CASSQAQMNTEAFF. At the DNA level, the sequence is TGCGCCAGCAGTCAAGCACAGATGAACACTGAAGCTTTCTTT.